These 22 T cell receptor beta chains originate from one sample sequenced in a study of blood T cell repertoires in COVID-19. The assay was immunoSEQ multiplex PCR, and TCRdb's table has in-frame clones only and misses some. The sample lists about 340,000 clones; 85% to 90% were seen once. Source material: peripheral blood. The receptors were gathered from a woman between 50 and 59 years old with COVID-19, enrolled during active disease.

In DNA, the CDR3 is TGTGCTACCCACACCAAAAAGACAGGGGATCAAACTAACTATGGCTACACCTTC. As protein: CATHTKKTGDQTNYGYTF. This chain links TRBV7-7 with TRBJ1-2; 8 nucleotides agree with TRBD1. CDR3 length: 18 residues. Germline loops: CDR1 SSHAT, CDR2 FNYEAQ (reference sequence).

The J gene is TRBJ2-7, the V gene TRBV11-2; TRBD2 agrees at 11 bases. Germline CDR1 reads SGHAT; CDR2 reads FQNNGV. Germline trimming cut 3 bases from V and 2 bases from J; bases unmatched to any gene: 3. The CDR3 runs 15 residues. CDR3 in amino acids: CASSLGTSGPYEQYF. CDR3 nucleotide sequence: TGTGCCAGCAGCTTGGGGACTAGCGGACCCTACGAGCAGTACTTC.

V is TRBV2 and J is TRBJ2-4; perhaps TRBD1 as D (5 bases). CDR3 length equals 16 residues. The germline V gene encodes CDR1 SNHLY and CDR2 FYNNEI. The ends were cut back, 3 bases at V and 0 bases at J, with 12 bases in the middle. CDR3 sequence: CASSEGRLLAKNIQYF. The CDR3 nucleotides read TGTGCCAGCAGTGAGGGGCGGCTCCTAGCCAAAAACATTCAGTACTTC. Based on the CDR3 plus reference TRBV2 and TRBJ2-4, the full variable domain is EPEVTQTPSHQVTQMGQEVILRCVPISNHLYFYWYRQILGQKVEFLVSFYNNEISEKSEIFDDQFSVERPDGSNFTLKIRSTKLEDSAMYFCASSEGRLLAKNIQYFGAGTRLSVL.

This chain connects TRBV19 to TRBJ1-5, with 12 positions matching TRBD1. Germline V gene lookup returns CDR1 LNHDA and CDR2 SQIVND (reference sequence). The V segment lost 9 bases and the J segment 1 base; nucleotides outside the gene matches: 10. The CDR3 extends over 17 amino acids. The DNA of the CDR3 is TGTGCCAGCCAAGGGACAGGGGGCGGGATCAGCAATCAGCCCCAGCATTTT. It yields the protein CASQGTGGGISNQPQHF.

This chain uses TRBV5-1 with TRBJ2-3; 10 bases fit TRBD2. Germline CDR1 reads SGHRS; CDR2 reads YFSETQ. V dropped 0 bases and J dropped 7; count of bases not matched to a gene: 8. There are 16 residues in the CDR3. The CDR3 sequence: CASSLDRAGGPNTQYF. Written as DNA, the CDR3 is TGCGCCAGCAGCTTGGATCGAGCGGGAGGGCCTAATACGCAGTATTTT.

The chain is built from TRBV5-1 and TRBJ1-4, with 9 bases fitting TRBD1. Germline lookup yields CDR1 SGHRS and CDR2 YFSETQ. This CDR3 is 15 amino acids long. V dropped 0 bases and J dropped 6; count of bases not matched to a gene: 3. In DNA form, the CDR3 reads TGCGCCAGCAGCTTGGACGGGACAGGGCATGAAAAACTGTTTTTT. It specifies CASSLDGTGHEKLFF.

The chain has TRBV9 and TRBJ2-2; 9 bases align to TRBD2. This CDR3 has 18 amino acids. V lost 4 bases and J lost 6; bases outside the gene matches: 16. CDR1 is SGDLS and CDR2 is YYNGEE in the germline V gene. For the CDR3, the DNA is TGTGCCAGCAGCACCACCCGTAGCGGGAGCGGTGACGCCGGGGAGCTGTTTTTT. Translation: CASSTTRSGSGDAGELFF.

DNA of the CDR3: TGTGCCAGCAGCAGAGACAGTGATAATTCACCCCTCCACTTT. Protein sequence: CASSRDSDNSPLHF. The J gene is TRBJ1-6, the V gene TRBV7-9, with D perhaps TRBD1 (5 bases). Trimming removed 5 bases from V and 5 bases from J, with 10 bases in between. The CDR3 is made up of 14 amino acids. Per the germline V gene, CDR1 is SEHNR and CDR2 is FQNEAQ (reference sequence).

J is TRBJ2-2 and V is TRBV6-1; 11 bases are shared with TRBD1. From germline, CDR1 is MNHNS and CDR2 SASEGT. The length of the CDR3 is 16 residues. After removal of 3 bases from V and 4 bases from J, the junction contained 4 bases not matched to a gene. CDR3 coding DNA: TGTGCCAGCAGTGAGGGACAGGGGGACGTCACCGGGGAGCTGTTTTTT. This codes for CASSEGQGDVTGELFF.

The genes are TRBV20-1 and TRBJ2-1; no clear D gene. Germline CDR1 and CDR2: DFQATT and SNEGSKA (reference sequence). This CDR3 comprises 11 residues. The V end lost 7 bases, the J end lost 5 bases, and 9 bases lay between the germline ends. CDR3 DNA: TGCAGTGTCGCTAGTAACAATGAGCAGTTCTTC. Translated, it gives CSVASNNEQFF.

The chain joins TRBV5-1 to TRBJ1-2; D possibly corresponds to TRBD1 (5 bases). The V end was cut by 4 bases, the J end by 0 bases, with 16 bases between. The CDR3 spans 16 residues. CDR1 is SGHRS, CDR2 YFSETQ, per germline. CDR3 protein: CASSPLGSGSNYGYTF. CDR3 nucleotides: TGCGCCAGCAGCCCTTTGGGATCAGGGTCTAACTATGGCTACACCTTC.

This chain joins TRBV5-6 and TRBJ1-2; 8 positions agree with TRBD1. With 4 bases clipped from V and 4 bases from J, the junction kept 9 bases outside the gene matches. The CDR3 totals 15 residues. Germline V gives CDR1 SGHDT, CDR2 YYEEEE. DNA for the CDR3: TGTGCCAGCAGCGTCGACAGGGGACTTCGCTATGGCTACACCTTC. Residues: CASSVDRGLRYGYTF.

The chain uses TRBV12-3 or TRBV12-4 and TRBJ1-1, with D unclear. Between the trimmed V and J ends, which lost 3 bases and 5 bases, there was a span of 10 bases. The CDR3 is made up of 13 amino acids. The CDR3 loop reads CASSLGSLTEAFF. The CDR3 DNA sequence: TGTGCCAGCAGTTTGGGCAGTTTGACTGAAGCTTTCTTT.

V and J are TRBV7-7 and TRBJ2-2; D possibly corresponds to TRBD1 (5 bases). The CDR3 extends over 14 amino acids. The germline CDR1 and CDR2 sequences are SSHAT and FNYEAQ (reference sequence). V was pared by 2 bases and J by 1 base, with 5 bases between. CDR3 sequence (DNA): TGTGCCAGCAGCTTACAGGGGAACACCGGGGAGCTGTTTTTT. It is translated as CASSLQGNTGELFF. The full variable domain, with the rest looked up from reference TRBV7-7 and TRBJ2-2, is GAGVSQSPRYKVTKRGQDVTLRCDPISSHATLYWYQQALGQGPEFLTYFNYEAQPDKSGLPSDRFSAERPEGSISTLTIQRTEQRDSAMYRCASSLQGNTGELFFGEGSRLTVL.

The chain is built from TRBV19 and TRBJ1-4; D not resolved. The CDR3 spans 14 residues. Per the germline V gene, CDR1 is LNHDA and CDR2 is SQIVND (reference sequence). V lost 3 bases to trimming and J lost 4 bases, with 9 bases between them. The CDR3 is CASSIDGHNEKLFF. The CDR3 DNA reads TGTGCCAGTAGTATTGATGGCCATAATGAAAAACTGTTTTTT.

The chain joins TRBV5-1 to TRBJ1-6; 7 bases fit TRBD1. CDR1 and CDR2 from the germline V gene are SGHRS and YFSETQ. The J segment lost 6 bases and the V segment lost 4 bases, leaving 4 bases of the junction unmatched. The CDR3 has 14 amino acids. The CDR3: CASSRDRSNSPLHF. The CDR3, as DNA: TGCGCCAGCAGCCGGGACAGAAGTAATTCACCCCTCCACTTT.

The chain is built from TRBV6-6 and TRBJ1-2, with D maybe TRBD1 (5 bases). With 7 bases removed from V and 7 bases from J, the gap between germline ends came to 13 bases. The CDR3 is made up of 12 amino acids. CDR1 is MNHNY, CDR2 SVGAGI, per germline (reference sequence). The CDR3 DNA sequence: TGTGCCAGCACTTTCCCAGGGTTTGGCTACACCTTC. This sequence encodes CASTFPGFGYTF.

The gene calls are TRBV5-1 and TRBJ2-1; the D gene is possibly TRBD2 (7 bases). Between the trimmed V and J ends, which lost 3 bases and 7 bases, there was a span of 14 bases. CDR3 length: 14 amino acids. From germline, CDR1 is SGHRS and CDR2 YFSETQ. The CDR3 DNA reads TGCGCCAGCAGCTCTGGACTAGGGGGGAATGAGCAGTTCTTC. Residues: CASSSGLGGNEQFF.

The CDR3 region has the DNA TGTGCCTGGAGTGTAGGGGCCGCCGAGCAGTACTTC. Its protein is CAWSVGAAEQYF. The chain couples TRBV30 to TRBJ2-7, with TRBD1 as a possible D gene (5 bases). Trimming took off 0 bases at V and 6 bases at J, with 9 bases between the two ends. This CDR3 has 12 residues. Germline V gene sequence: CDR1 GTSNPN, CDR2 SVGIG (reference sequence).

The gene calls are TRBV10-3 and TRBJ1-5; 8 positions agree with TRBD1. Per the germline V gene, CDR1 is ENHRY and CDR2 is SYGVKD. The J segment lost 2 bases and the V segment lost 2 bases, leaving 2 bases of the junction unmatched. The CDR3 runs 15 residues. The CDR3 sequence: CAISETGGGNQPQHF. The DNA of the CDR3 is TGTGCCATCAGTGAGACAGGGGGAGGCAATCAGCCCCAGCATTTT.

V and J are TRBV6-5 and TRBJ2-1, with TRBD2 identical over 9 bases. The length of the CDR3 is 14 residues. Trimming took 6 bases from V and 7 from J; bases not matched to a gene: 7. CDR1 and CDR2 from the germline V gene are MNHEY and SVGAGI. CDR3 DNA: TGTGCCAGCAGGATGGGACTAGCTTGGAATGAGCAGTTCTTC. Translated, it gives CASRMGLAWNEQFF.

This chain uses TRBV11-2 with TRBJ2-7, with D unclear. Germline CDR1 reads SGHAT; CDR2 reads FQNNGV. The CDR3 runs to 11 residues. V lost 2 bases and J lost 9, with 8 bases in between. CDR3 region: CASSLRASQYF. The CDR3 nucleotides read TGTGCCAGCAGCTTACGAGCCTCGCAGTACTTC.